The source of this TCR beta chain is a study of T-cell reconstitution after alpha-beta-depleted transplantation in children. V shed 7 bases and J shed 2 bases, with 17 bases lying between them. CDR3 length: 16 amino acids. Study observations and caveats: It was reported that alpha-beta T cells came from several hundred expanded graft clones (about two months after transplant). High day-60 TCRbeta diversity in some patients came from surviving recipient T cells and thymic progenitors. Fresh T-cell production supplied most of the T-cell counts and diversity seen one year after transplant.

This clonotype was seen many times. Its cognate antigen is unknown. Unique molecular identifiers were used in preparing the TCRbeta library. TCRdb independently ran MiXCR on the PCR reads; one entry per CDR3 protein. Here the sample spans about 420,000 distinct CDR3 sequences, around 15% being singletons. V and J are TRBV12-3 or TRBV12-4 and TRBJ2-2; weak D call: TRBD1 (6 bases). The TCR sequence derives from a boy under two years old who had a stem cell transplant for Wiskott-Aldrich syndrome, so the T cells may come from the graft donor. The sequencing used PBMCs, mostly from graft donor cells, collected 360 days after TCRalphabeta/CD19-depleted stem cell transplant. CDR3 sequence reads: CASTSTQQGNTGELFF. For the CDR3, the DNA is TGTGCCAGCACGTCGACTCAACAGGGAAACACCGGGGAGCTGTTTTTT.